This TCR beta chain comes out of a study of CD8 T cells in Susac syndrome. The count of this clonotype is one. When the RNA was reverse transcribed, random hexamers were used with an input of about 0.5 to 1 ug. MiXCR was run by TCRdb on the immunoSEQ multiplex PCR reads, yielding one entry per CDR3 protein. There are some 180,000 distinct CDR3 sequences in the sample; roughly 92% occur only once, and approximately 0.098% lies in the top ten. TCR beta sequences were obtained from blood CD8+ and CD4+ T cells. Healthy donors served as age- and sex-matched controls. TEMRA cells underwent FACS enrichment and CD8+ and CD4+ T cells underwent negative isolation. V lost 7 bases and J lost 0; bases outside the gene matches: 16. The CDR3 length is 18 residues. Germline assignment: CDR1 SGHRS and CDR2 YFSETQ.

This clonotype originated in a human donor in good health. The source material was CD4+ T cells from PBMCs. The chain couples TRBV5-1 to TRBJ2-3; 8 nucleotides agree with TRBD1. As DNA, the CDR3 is TGCGCCAGCCGAGAAGTTTACAGGGGGAGCTCTAGCACAGATACGCAGTATTTT. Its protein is CASREVYRGSSSTDTQYF.